This TCR beta chain was sequenced during a study of tumor-infiltrating lymphocytes in primary liver carcinoma. Study as a whole: Productive TCRbeta read counts per sample ran from roughly 3.3 to 6.8 million and were similar across tissue types.

The germline V gene encodes CDR1 KGHDR and CDR2 SFDVKD. CDR3 length equals 13 residues. As concerns this clonotype: A read error may account for a junction end that differs from germline.

A primer matching the constant region was used to make TCR beta cDNA from approximately 0.55 ug of total RNA. Each TCR beta library was derived from three nested multiplex PCR rounds that employed slightly modified ARM-PCR. Forward primers for TRBV1-TRBV30 and a C-beta reverse primer served the first two PCR rounds, at around 9 cycles each. In TCRdb, the multiplex PCR reads were re-called with MiXCR into one record per CDR3 protein. The sample contains 90,000 to 150,000 distinct CDR3 sequences, roughly three fifths of which appear only once. Joint extraction of RNA and DNA used roughly 19-31 mg of bulk tissue that was unsorted.

This clonotype was obtained from a woman between 55 and 75 years old with primary liver carcinoma and hepatitis B virus infection. V gene TRBV24-1 combines with J gene TRBJ2-2, with D possibly matching TRBD2 (5 bases). Source material: liver tumor tissue from sampling region 1. Regarding subset: tumor region T1, superior pole. This CDR3 is CATSDYYAGEPFF. The DNA for the CDR3 is TGTGCCACCAGTGATTATTACGCCGGGGAGCCGTTTTTT.